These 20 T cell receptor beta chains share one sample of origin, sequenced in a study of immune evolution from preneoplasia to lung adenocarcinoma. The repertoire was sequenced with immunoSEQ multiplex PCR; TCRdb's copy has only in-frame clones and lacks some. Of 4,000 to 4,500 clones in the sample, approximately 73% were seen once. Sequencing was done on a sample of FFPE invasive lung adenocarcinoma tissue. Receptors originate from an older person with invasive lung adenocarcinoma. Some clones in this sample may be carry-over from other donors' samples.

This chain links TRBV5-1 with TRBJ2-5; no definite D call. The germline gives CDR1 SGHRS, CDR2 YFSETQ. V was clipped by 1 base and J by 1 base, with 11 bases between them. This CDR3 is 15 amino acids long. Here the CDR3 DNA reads TGCGCCAGCAGCTTGTCGACGCGGCTCCAAGAGACCCAGTACTTC. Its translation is CASSLSTRLQETQYF.

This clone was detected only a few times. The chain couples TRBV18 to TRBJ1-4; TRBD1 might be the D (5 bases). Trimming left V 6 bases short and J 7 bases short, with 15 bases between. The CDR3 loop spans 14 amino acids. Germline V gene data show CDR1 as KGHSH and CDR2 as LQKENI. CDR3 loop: CASSSGASGEKLFF. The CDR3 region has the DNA TGTGCCAGCTCGTCCGGGGCCTCTGGTGAAAAACTGTTTTTT.

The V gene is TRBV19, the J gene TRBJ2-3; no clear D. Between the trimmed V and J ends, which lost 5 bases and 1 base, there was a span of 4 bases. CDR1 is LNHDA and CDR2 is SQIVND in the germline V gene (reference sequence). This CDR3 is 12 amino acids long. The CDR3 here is CASSRRTDTQYF. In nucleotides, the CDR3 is TGTGCCAGTAGTCGCCGCACAGATACGCAGTATTTT.

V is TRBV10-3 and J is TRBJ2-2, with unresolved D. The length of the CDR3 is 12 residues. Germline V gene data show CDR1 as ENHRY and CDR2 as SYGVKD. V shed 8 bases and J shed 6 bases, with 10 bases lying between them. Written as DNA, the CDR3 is TGTGCCATCTCATACGACCCCGGGGAGCTGTTTTTT. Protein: CAISYDPGELFF.

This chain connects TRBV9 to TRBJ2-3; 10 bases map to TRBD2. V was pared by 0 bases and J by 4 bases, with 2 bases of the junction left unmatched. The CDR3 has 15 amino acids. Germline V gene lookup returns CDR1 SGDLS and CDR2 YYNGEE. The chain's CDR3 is CASSVGAGGPDTQYF. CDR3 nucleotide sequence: TGTGCCAGCAGCGTAGGAGCGGGAGGGCCAGATACGCAGTATTTT. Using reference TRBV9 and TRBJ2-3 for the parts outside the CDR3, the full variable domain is DSGVTQTPKHLITATGQRVTLRCSPRSGDLSVYWYQQSLDQGLQFLIQYYNGEERAKGNILERFSAQQFPDLHSELNLSSLELGDSALYFCASSVGAGGPDTQYFGPGTRLTVL.

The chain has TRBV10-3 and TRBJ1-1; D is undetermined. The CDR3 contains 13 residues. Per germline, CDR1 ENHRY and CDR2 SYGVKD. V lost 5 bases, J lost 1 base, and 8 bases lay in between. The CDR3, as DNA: TGTGCCATCAGTAGGCAGGAGAACACTGAAGCTTTCTTT. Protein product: CAISRQENTEAFF.

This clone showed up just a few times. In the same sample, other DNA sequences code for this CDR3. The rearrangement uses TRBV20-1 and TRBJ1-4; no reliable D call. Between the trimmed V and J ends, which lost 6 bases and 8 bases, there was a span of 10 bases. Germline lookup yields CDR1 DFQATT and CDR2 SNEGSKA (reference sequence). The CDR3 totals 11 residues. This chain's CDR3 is CSAYATEKLFF. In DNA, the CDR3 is TGCAGTGCCTACGCTACCGAAAAACTGTTTTTT.

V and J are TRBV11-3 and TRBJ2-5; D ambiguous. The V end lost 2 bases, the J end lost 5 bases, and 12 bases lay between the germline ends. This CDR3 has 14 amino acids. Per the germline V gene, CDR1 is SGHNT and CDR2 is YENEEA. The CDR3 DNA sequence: TGTGCCAGCAGCTTAATCGGTCAGCCGGAGACCCAGTACTTC. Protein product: CASSLIGQPETQYF.

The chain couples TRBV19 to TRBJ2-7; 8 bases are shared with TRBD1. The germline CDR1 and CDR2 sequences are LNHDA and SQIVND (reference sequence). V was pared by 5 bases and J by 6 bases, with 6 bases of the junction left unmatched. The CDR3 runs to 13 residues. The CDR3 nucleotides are TGTGCCAGTAGTGCGGACAGGGTAAGCGAGCAGTACTTC. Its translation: CASSADRVSEQYF.

Here the CDR3 DNA reads TGCGCCAGCAGTGGAGGTTGGCAGGGGGCCGCCGAGACCCAGTACTTC. This sequence encodes CASSGGWQGAAETQYF. J is TRBJ2-5 and V is TRBV10-2; 8 bases line up with TRBD1. V lost 4 bases to trimming and J lost 5 bases; unmatched junction nucleotides: 12. CDR3 length: 16 residues. Germline lookup yields CDR1 WSHSY and CDR2 SAAADI.

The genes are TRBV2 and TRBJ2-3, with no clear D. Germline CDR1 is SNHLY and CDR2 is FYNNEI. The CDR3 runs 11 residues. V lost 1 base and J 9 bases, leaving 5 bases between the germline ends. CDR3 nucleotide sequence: TGTGCCAGCAGTGAAGGTCAGACGCAGTATTTT. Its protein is CASSEGQTQYF.

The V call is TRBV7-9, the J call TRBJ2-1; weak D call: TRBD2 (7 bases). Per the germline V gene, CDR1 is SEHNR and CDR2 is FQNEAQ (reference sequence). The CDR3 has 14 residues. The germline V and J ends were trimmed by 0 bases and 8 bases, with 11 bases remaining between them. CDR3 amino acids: CASSLAGGGDEQFF. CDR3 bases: TGTGCCAGCAGCTTAGCGGGAGGGGGAGATGAGCAGTTCTTC.

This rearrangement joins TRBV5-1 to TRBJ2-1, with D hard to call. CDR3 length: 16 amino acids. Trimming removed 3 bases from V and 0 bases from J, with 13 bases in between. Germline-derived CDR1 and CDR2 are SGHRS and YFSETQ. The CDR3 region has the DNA TGCGCCAGCAGCTACGGAGTACAGAGCTCCTACAATGAGCAGTTCTTC. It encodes CASSYGVQSSYNEQFF. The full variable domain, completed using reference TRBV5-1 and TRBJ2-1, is KAGVTQTPRYLIKTRGQQVTLSCSPISGHRSVSWYQQTPGQGLQFLFEYFSETQRNKGNFPGRFSGRQFSNSRSEMNVSTLELGDSALYLCASSYGVQSSYNEQFFGPGTRLTVL.

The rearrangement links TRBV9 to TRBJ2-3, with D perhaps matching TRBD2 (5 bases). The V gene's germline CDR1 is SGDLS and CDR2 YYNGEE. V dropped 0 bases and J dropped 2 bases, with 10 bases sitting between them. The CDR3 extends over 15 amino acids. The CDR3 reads CASSVGSLATDTQYF. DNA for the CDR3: TGTGCCAGCAGCGTAGGATCCCTAGCCACAGATACGCAGTATTTT.

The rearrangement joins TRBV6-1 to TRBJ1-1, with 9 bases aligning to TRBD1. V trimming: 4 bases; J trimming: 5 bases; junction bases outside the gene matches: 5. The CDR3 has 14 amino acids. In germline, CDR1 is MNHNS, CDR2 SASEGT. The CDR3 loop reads CASSGGQGGTEAFF. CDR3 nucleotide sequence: TGTGCCAGCAGTGGGGGACAGGGAGGAACTGAAGCTTTCTTT.

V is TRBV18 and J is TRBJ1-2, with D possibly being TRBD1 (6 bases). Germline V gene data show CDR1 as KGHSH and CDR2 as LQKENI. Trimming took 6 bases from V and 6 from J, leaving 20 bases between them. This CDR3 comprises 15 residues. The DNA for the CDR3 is TGTGCCAGCTCCCCCTACCGGGCAGGGGATGATGGCTACACCTTC. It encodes CASSPYRAGDDGYTF.

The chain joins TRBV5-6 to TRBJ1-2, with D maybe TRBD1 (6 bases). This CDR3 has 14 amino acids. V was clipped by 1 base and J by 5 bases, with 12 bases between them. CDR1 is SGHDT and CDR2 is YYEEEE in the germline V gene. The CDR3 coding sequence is TGTGCCAGCAGCTTGAGGGACAACGCGTATGGCTACACCTTC. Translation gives CASSLRDNAYGYTF.

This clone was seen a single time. This CDR3 reads CASSYLTGLTDTQYF. For the CDR3, the DNA is TGTGCCAGCAGTTACTTGACGGGCCTCACAGATACGCAGTATTTT. The chain is built from TRBV6-6 and TRBJ2-3; the D is unclear. This CDR3 has 15 residues. Germline CDR1 MNHNY, CDR2 SVGAGI (reference sequence). V lost 1 base to trimming and J lost 2 bases, with 10 bases between them.

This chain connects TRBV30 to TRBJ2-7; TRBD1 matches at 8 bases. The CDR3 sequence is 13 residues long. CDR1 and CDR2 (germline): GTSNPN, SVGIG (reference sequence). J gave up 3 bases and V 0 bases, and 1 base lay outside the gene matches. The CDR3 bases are TGTGCCTGGAGTGTGGACAGGGACTACGAGCAGTACTTC. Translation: CAWSVDRDYEQYF.

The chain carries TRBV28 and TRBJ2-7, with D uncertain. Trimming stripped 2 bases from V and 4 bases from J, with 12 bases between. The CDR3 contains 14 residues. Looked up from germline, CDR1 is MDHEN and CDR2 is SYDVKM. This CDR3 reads CASSLGRMAYEQYF. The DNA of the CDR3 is TGTGCCAGCAGTTTAGGGCGTATGGCGTACGAGCAGTACTTC.